The rows below give T cell receptor beta chains drawn from one sample of a study of identical twins. TCRdb re-called the 5' RACE reads through MiXCR, storing one row per CDR3 protein. The sample holds more than 400,000 distinct CDR3 sequences, 12% to 15% seen once. These same records also appear under a second study, on yellow fever vaccine responses in identical twins.

The sequencing input was CD4+ T cells sorted from blood. The receptors originated from a woman aged 18 to 35 in good health. Each CDR3 is given with its conserved first and last residue. The D gene is left open where the match is weak. Clone sizes are given selectively: once, few, many, or a class where the clone is expanded.

V,size,D,J,CDR3,DNA
TRBV11-2,few,.,TRBJ1-5,CASSPGPINQPQHF,TGTGCCAGCAGCCCGGGACCGATTAATCAGCCCCAGCATTTT
TRBV12-3/TRBV12-4,once,TRBD1,TRBJ1-1,CASSLRQGPTEAFF,TGTGCCAGCAGTCTCCGACAGGGCCCCACTGAAGCTTTCTTT
TRBV28,many,.,TRBJ2-5,CASSDLGRRQETQYF,TGTGCCAGCAGCGATCTGGGACGGAGACAAGAGACCCAGTACTTC
TRBV12-3/TRBV12-4,.,.,TRBJ2-7,CASSLAMGLRTRNEQYF,TGTGCCAGCAGTTTAGCCATGGGACTCCGAACCAGGAACGAGCAGTACTTC
TRBV29-1,few,.,TRBJ2-2,CSVGGQGMNTGELFF,TGCAGCGTTGGAGGGCAGGGGATGAACACCGGGGAGCTGTTTTTT
TRBV12-3/TRBV12-4,many,.,TRBJ1-1,CASSSSSLLNTEAFF,TGTGCCAGCAGTTCGAGTAGTCTCCTGAACACTGAAGCTTTCTTT
TRBV20-1,few,.,TRBJ1-5,CSASGQPNQPQHF,TGCAGTGCTAGCGGACAGCCTAATCAGCCCCAGCATTTT
TRBV12-3/TRBV12-4,few,.,TRBJ1-6,CASSLTGWSPLHF,TGTGCCAGCAGTTTAACAGGGTGGTCACCCCTCCACTTT
TRBV14,few,.,TRBJ2-7,CASSQDRRLRDHEQYF,TGTGCCAGCAGCCAAGATCGACGCTTGCGGGACCACGAGCAGTACTTC
TRBV7-9,.,TRBD1,TRBJ2-5,CASSPRTGVVGETQYF,TGTGCCAGCAGCCCACGGACAGGGGTCGTGGGAGAGACCCAGTACTTC
TRBV6-5,few,TRBD1,TRBJ2-1,CASSYRITGGHEQFF,TGTGCCAGCAGTTACCGAATAACAGGGGGCCATGAGCAGTTCTTC
TRBV5-1,.,TRBD2,TRBJ2-1,CASSLAFLAGDTGRNEQFF,TGCGCCAGCAGCTTGGCCTTTCTAGCGGGGGACACGGGGAGGAATGAGCAGTTCTTC
TRBV20-1,.,TRBD1,TRBJ1-2,CSARDGPTGKGYTF,TGCAGTGCTAGAGATGGTCCGACAGGGAAAGGCTACACCTTC
TRBV14,.,TRBD2,TRBJ2-5,CASSALAGGGGGETQYF,TGTGCCAGCAGCGCACTAGCGGGAGGCGGGGGAGGAGAGACCCAGTACTTC
TRBV9,.,.,TRBJ2-1,CASSVEVANEQFF,TGTGCCAGCAGCGTAGAGGTGGCCAATGAGCAGTTCTTC
TRBV5-5,.,TRBD1,TRBJ2-5,CASSRQGLGETQYF,TGTGCCAGCAGCCGACAGGGGTTGGGAGAGACCCAGTACTTC
TRBV11-2,few,TRBD1,TRBJ2-5,CASSLEGTGKTQYF,TGTGCCAGCAGCTTAGAGGGGACAGGGAAGACCCAGTACTTC
TRBV18,many,.,TRBJ1-1,CASSSGPNTEAFF,TGTGCCAGCTCATCCGGGCCGAACACTGAAGCTTTCTTT
TRBV7-9,.,.,TRBJ2-1,CASRSDAGAAYNEQFF,TGTGCCAGCAGATCCGATGCGGGGGCGGCTTACAATGAGCAGTTCTTC
TRBV7-8,few,.,TRBJ1-2,CASSPEGWADGYTF,TGTGCCAGCAGCCCAGAGGGTTGGGCGGATGGCTACACCTTC
TRBV12-3/TRBV12-4,many,.,TRBJ1-5,CASSFKLGQPQHF,TGTGCCAGCAGTTTTAAGTTGGGTCAGCCCCAGCATTTT
TRBV7-8,.,TRBD1,TRBJ2-5,CASNTDRLETQYF,TGTGCCAGCAATACGGACAGGTTGGAGACCCAGTACTTC
TRBV12-3/TRBV12-4,few,.,TRBJ2-1,CASSFSLVPNEQFF,TGTGCCAGCAGTTTCTCTCTGGTACCCAATGAGCAGTTCTTC
TRBV29-1,few,.,TRBJ2-3,CSVEASRTDTQYF,TGCAGCGTTGAGGCTAGCCGCACAGATACGCAGTATTTT
TRBV20-1,.,.,TRBJ1-5,CSARLKGSNQPQHF,TGCAGTGCTAGACTGAAGGGGAGCAATCAGCCCCAGCATTTT
TRBV7-6,.,.,TRBJ2-5,CASSLAVSPETQYF,TGTGCCAGCAGCTTAGCGGTTTCTCCGGAGACCCAGTACTTC
TRBV5-6,many,.,TRBJ2-1,CASTLGNEQFF,TGTGCCAGCACCCTCGGCAATGAGCAGTTCTTC
TRBV5-1,.,.,TRBJ2-3,CASSLRMGATDTQYF,TGCGCCAGCAGCTTGCGTATGGGGGCCACAGATACGCAGTATTTT
TRBV12-3/TRBV12-4,few,.,TRBJ2-7,CASSLAGRPPDAYEQYF,TGTGCCAGCAGTTTAGCGGGAAGGCCACCCGATGCCTACGAGCAGTACTTC
TRBV7-7,few,TRBD2,TRBJ2-1,CASSPGLAGGQEQFF,TGTGCCAGCAGCCCTGGGTTAGCGGGAGGGCAGGAGCAGTTCTTC
TRBV5-1,.,.,TRBJ1-1,CASSLAGGAGTEAFF,TGCGCCAGCAGCTTGGCCGGGGGGGCAGGAACTGAAGCTTTCTTT
TRBV9,.,.,TRBJ2-2,CASSPMLKPTGELFF,TGTGCCAGCAGCCCGATGTTGAAGCCCACCGGGGAGCTGTTTTTT
TRBV5-8,once,.,TRBJ2-2,CASSRGTDPNTGELFF,TGTGCCAGCAGCCGGGGGACAGATCCGAACACCGGGGAGCTGTTTTTT
TRBV6-2/TRBV6-3,.,TRBD1,TRBJ2-6,CASSAWTGAPSGANVLTF,TGTGCCAGCAGTGCGTGGACAGGGGCTCCCTCTGGGGCCAACGTCCTGACTTTC
TRBV27,few,.,TRBJ2-7,CASRAHRNYEQYF,TGTGCCAGCAGAGCGCACAGGAACTACGAGCAGTACTTC
TRBV12-3/TRBV12-4,few,TRBD2,TRBJ2-7,CASSLAVLSYEQYF,TGTGCCAGCAGTCTAGCGGTATTATCCTACGAGCAGTACTTC
TRBV5-1,.,TRBD1,TRBJ2-5,CASSRTGGAGETQYF,TGCGCCAGCAGCAGGACAGGGGGCGCGGGAGAGACCCAGTACTTC
TRBV4-1,many,TRBD1,TRBJ2-4,CASIASSGTGNIQYF,TGCGCCAGCATCGCTTCCTCCGGGACAGGGAACATTCAGTACTTC
TRBV19,.,TRBD1,TRBJ1-5,CASTQGGENQPQHF,TGTGCCAGTACCCAGGGGGGGGAGAATCAGCCCCAGCATTTT
TRBV2,.,TRBD2,TRBJ2-1,CASSPPGGIEQFF,TGTGCCAGCAGCCCACCGGGGGGGATTGAGCAGTTCTTC
TRBV18,few,TRBD1,TRBJ1-1,CASSPRQGEMNTEAFF,TGTGCCAGCTCACCACGACAGGGAGAAATGAACACTGAAGCTTTCTTT
TRBV9,few,.,TRBJ2-3,CASSVGLARTDTQYF,TGTGCCAGCAGCGTAGGTCTGGCCCGCACAGATACGCAGTATTTT
TRBV10-2,.,.,TRBJ2-7,CDSRGQYF,TGCGATAGCAGGGGGCAGTACTTC
TRBV5-4,.,.,TRBJ2-2,CASSFVGSKSGELFF,TGTGCCAGCAGCTTCGTTGGGTCTAAGTCTGGGGAGCTGTTTTTT
TRBV7-9,.,.,TRBJ2-3,CASRISAVDTQYF,TGTGCCAGCAGGATTTCGGCGGTAGATACGCAGTATTTT
TRBV29-1,.,.,TRBJ1-5,CSVESAGGQPQHF,TGCAGCGTTGAATCGGCAGGAGGTCAGCCCCAGCATTTT
TRBV27,.,TRBD1,TRBJ2-7,CATKTGGFGSYKQYF,TGTGCCACCAAGACAGGGGGGTTTGGGTCCTACAAGCAGTACTTC
TRBV3-1,.,TRBD2,TRBJ2-3,CASSQERASGRAKDTQYF,TGTGCCAGCAGCCAAGAGAGGGCTAGCGGGAGGGCCAAGGATACGCAGTATTTT
TRBV5-1,.,TRBD1,TRBJ2-3,CASSPGQAADTQYF,TGCGCCAGCAGCCCGGGACAGGCGGCAGATACGCAGTATTTT
TRBV7-9,.,TRBD2,TRBJ2-1,CASSFSGVSYNEQFF,TGTGCCAGCAGCTTTAGCGGGGTATCCTACAATGAGCAGTTCTTC
TRBV5-4,many,TRBD2,TRBJ2-1,CASSLLAGASYNEQFF,TGTGCCAGCAGCTTGTTAGCGGGGGCTTCGTACAATGAGCAGTTCTTC
TRBV7-4,few,.,TRBJ2-3,CASSLNCNHPKNTDTQYF,TGTGCCAGCAGCTTAAATTGCAACCACCCGAAAAACACAGATACGCAGTATTTT
TRBV6-4,few,.,TRBJ1-6,CASSDYPNTYSPLHF,TGTGCCAGCAGTGACTATCCCAATACCTATTCACCCCTCCACTTT
TRBV29-1,few,.,TRBJ2-1,CSVEPGGRNEQFF,TGCAGCGTTGAACCAGGAGGTCGGAATGAGCAGTTCTTC
TRBV6-5,.,.,TRBJ1-1,CASSYTYRDTEAFF,TGTGCCAGCAGTTACACCTACAGGGACACTGAAGCTTTCTTT
TRBV20-1,few,.,TRBJ1-3,CSAQSDYSGNTIYF,TGCAGTGCCCAGAGCGACTACTCTGGAAACACCATATATTTT
TRBV2,few,.,TRBJ1-5,CASSEALGSQPQHF,TGTGCCAGCAGTGAAGCGCTTGGTAGTCAGCCCCAGCATTTT
TRBV6-1,.,TRBD1,TRBJ2-1,CASSDYRGFEQFF,TGTGCCAGCAGTGATTACAGGGGGTTTGAGCAGTTCTTC
TRBV28,few,.,TRBJ1-2,CASSFLEGPKTYYGYTF,TGTGCCAGCAGTTTTTTGGAGGGTCCCAAGACATACTATGGCTACACCTTC